The entry below gives a single T cell receptor (beta chain) sequence along with its context. Clones were sequenced by immunoSEQ multiplex PCR, and TCRdb holds only the in-frame ones, with some missing. Of around 270,000 clones detected, more than 90% appear once; the ten largest clones hold approximately 2.6%. The data were taken from a study of blood T cell repertoires in COVID-19. About the research overall: The United States, Italy and Spain were the sources of the acute and convalescent COVID-19 samples.

V lost 5 bases to trimming and J lost 3 bases; unmatched junction nucleotides: 6. The CDR3 sequence is 15 residues long. Germline CDR1 reads SGHAT; CDR2 reads FQNNGV. This receptor was taken from a person aged 18-35 years with COVID-19, enrolled during active disease. Sequenced sample: peripheral blood. The rearrangement joins TRBV11-2 to TRBJ2-4, with 8 bases that match TRBD2. The CDR3 region is CASSRGGLDKNIQYF. The CDR3, as DNA: TGTGCCAGCAGCCGAGGGGGACTAGACAAAAACATTCAGTACTTC. Full variable domain (missing parts from reference TRBV11-2 and TRBJ2-4): EAGVAQSPRYKIIEKRQSVAFWCNPISGHATLYWYQQILGQGPKLLIQFQNNGVVDDSQLPKDRFSAERLKGVDSTLKIQPAKLEDSAVYLCASSRGGLDKNIQYFGAGTRLSVL.